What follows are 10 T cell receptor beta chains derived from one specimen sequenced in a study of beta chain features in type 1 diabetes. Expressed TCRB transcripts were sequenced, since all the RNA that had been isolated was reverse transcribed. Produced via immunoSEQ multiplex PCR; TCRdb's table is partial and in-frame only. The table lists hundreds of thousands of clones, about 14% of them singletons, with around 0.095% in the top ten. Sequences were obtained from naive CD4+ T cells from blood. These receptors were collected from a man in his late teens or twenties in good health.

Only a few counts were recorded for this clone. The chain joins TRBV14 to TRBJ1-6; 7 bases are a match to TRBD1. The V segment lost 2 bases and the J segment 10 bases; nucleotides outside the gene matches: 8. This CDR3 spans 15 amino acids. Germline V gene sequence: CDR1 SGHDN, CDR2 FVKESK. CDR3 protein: CASSQQQGKISPLHF. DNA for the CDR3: TGTGCCAGCAGCCAACAACAGGGGAAAATATCACCCCTCCACTTT.

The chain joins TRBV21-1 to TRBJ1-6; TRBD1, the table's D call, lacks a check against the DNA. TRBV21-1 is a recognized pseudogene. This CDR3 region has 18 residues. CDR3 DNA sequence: TGTGCCAGCAGCAATGGGCACAGGCGGAGCTCCTATAATTCACCCCTCCACTTT. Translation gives CASSNGHRRSSYNSPLHF.

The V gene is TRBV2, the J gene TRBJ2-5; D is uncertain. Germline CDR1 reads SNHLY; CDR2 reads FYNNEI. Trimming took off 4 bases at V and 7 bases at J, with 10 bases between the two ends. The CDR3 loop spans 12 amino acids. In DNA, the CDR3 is TGTGCCAGCAGTGCAGCCTGGCCGACCCAGTACTTC. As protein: CASSAAWPTQYF.

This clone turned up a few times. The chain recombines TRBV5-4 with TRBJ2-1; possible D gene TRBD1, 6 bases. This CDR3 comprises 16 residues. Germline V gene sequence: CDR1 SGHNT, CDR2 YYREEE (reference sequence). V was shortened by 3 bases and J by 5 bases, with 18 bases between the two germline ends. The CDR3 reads CASSWYREGSDNEQFF. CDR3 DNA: TGTGCCAGCAGCTGGTACAGGGAAGGGTCGGACAATGAGCAGTTCTTC.

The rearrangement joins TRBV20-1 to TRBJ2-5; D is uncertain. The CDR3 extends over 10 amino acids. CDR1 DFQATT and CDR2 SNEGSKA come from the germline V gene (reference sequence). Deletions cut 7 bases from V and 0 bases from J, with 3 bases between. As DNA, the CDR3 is TGCAGTGGGTACCAAGAGACCCAGTACTTC. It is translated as CSGYQETQYF.

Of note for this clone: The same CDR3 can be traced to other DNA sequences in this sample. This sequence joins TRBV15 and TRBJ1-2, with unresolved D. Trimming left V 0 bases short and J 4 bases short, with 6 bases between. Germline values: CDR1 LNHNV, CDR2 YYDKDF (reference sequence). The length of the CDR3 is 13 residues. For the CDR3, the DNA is TGTGCCACCAGCAGAGACAGAACCTATGGCTACACCTTC. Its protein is CATSRDRTYGYTF.

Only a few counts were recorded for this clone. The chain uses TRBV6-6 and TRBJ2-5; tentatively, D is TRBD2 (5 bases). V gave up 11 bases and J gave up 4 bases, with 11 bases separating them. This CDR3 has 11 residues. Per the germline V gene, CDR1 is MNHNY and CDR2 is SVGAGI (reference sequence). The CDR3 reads CASRAGETQYF. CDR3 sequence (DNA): TGTGCCTCTCGGGCGGGAGAGACCCAGTACTTC.

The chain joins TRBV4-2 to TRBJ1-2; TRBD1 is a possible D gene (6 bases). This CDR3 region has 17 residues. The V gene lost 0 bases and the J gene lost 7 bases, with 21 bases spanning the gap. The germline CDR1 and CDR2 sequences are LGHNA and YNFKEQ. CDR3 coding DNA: TGTGCCAGCAGCCAAGAGTCACGGACAGCGAGCCACTTTGGCTACACCTTC. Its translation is CASSQESRTASHFGYTF.

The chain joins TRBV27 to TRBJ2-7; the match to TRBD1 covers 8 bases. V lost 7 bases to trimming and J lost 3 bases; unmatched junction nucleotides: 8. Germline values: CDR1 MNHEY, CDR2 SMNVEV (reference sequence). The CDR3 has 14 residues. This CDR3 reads CASMRQGAIYEQYF. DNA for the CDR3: TGTGCCAGCATGCGTCAGGGGGCTATCTACGAGCAGTACTTC.

This CDR3 is CASSPPGLGANVLTF. In DNA, the CDR3 is TGTGCCAGCAGCCCACCGGGTCTTGGGGCCAACGTCCTGACTTTC. This sequence joins TRBV4-2 and TRBJ2-6; no firm D call. The CDR3 has 15 amino acids. Germline CDR1 reads LGHNA; CDR2 reads YNFKEQ. The V and J ends lost 4 bases and 3 bases respectively, with 10 bases between them.